Each of the 8 T cell receptor beta chains below was sequenced from the same sample in a study of blood T cell repertoires in COVID-19. Profiling relied on immunoSEQ multiplex PCR, and the TCRdb table lists in-frame clones only, not all of them. The repertoire includes roughly 230,000 clones, approximately 82% of them detected once, and approximately 9% sits in the top ten. The sequenced sample consisted of peripheral blood. The origin of the receptors is a man aged 40-55 years with active or convalescent COVID-19.

A single count supports this clone. The chain employs TRBV5-1 and TRBJ1-2; possible D gene TRBD1, 5 bases. Trimming left V 0 bases short and J 1 base short, with 13 bases between. This CDR3 spans 16 amino acids. Germline V gene lookup returns CDR1 SGHRS and CDR2 YFSETQ. This CDR3 is CASSLEGASYNYGYTF. DNA of the CDR3: TGCGCCAGCAGCTTGGAAGGGGCCTCTTATAACTATGGCTACACCTTC.

The chain links TRBV7-9 to TRBJ1-5, with D possibly being TRBD1 (5 bases). The CDR3 extends over 15 amino acids. CDR1 and CDR2 (germline): SEHNR, FQNEAQ (reference sequence). V lost 1 base and J 7 bases, leaving 14 bases between the germline ends. The chain's CDR3 is CASSLGGTGGQPQHF. As DNA, the CDR3 is TGTGCCAGCAGCTTAGGCGGGACGGGCGGACAGCCCCAGCATTTT.

The chain combines TRBV27 with TRBJ2-2, with a possible D match to TRBD2 (6 bases). This CDR3 region has 14 residues. Trimming cost V 8 bases and J 6 bases, with 16 bases left between them. The germline V gene encodes CDR1 MNHEY and CDR2 SMNVEV (reference sequence). The CDR3 is CASLRGTNPGELFF. As DNA, the CDR3 is TGTGCCAGCCTGCGGGGAACAAATCCCGGGGAGCTGTTTTTT.

The J gene is TRBJ2-7, the V gene TRBV5-6; maybe TRBD1 (6 bases). The CDR3 length is 14 residues. V was shortened by 4 bases and J by 7 bases, with 18 bases between the two germline ends. Germline assignment: CDR1 SGHDT and CDR2 YYEEEE. The CDR3 loop reads CASSPDPQGREQYF. The CDR3 DNA is TGTGCCAGCAGCCCCGATCCACAGGGCCGTGAGCAGTACTTC.

The chain joins TRBV20-1 to TRBJ2-1; weak D call: TRBD2 (5 bases). V was shortened by 6 bases and J by 8 bases, with 11 bases between the two germline ends. This CDR3 has 11 residues. Germline V gives CDR1 DFQATT, CDR2 SNEGSKA (reference sequence). The CDR3: CSAPGVDEQFF. The CDR3 nucleotides read TGCAGTGCACCCGGGGTGGATGAGCAGTTCTTC.

V and J are TRBV24-1 and TRBJ2-2; D not certain. Trimming took 3 bases from V and 5 from J, leaving 6 bases between them. Per germline, CDR1 KGHDR and CDR2 SFDVKD. CDR3 length: 13 amino acids. The CDR3 loop reads CATSDATTGELFF. As DNA, the CDR3 is TGTGCCACCAGTGATGCGACAACCGGGGAGCTGTTTTTT.

The gene calls are TRBV6-5 and TRBJ1-4, with D maybe TRBD1 (6 bases). The CDR3 consists of 13 residues. Trimming removed 6 bases at V and 8 bases at J, with 13 bases between. Germline loops: CDR1 MNHEY, CDR2 SVGAGI. The CDR3 reads CASRPTGREKLFF. As DNA, the CDR3 is TGTGCCAGCAGACCAACAGGGCGGGAAAAACTGTTTTTT.

The chain employs TRBV6-5 and TRBJ1-1; TRBD1 is a possible D gene (6 bases). V was cut by 6 bases and J by 1 base, with 9 bases left in between. The germline V gene has CDR1 MNHEY and CDR2 SVGAGI. CDR3 length: 13 residues. The CDR3 region has the DNA TGTGCCAGCAGCTCACAGGGGAACACTGAAGCTTTCTTT. It encodes CASSSQGNTEAFF.